This T cell receptor beta chain was retrieved from a study of blood T cell repertoires in COVID-19 (dated by TCRdb to 2018 to 2020). In the study overall: Collaborator samples came from the United States, Italy and Spain and covered acute and convalescent phases of COVID-19. The prospective study material was composed of cDNA or gDNA derived from T cells, B-cell-depleted T cells, or PBMCs. The dataset comprised deeply sampled blood TCRbeta repertoires from subjects exposed to, actively infected with, or recovered from COVID-19. The repertoires were released in a freely available public database intended as a resource for research on the immune response to SARS-CoV-2. Samples were obtained from the ongoing ImmuneRACE study (first 160 participants) and from some 1,300 subjects provided by 6 global collaborators. Nearly every sample came with metadata listing a de-identified subject ID, COVID-19 status, age in years and sex. HLA class I and class II types, where available, came from metadata supplied by the sample provider rather than from assay-based typing.

The collaborating institutions used their own protocols to collect whole blood in K2EDTA tubes. For TCRbeta analysis, collaborators shipped samples as frozen whole blood, isolated PBMCs, or DNA extracted from either of those sample types. Based on the germline V gene, the CDR1 and CDR2 sequences are SGHRS and YFSETQ. Inclusive of the bounding cysteine and phenylalanine, the CDR3 is 15 residues long. Only the CDR3 portion is preserved as DNA: 45 bases, with reading frame beginning at the first base. Trimming at the junction amounts to 0 bases on V and 1 base on J, and the germline ends lie 8 bases apart. This clone was seen a single time. The antigen it binds to is not known. No much larger clone is present one base from it, and per-base qualities are unavailable. Points the paper makes about the study in general: The amount of clinical and demographic metadata varied by source and participant and was provided uncurated.

The immunoSEQ Assay, a bias-controlled multiplex PCR, was used to amplify TCRbeta CDR3 regions from genomic DNA. In the authors' own workflow: Within the assay, amplification of reference gene primers was used to estimate how many nucleated cells each sample contained. To quantify the absolute abundance of each unique TCRbeta CDR3 rearrangement, sequence reads were collapsed and filtered. Productive Simpson clonality was computed per sample as the square root of Simpson's diversity index over productive rearrangements. TCRdb took over this immuneACCESS table, retaining in-frame rearrangements with V and J assigned. Such tables are incomplete; in checked studies, under half of the missing clones stem from an unresolved V gene, and the remainder is unexplained. The V and J calls and clone size were taken over from that table, and D and trimming were inferred from the DNA. Present in this sample are some 60,000 clones, more than 85% of which were seen just once. The top ten hold about 2.2% of the sample.

The sequence was collected from a man in his sixties with acute or convalescent COVID-19. The V and J genes are TRBV5-1 and TRBJ2-1, with TRBD1 perhaps the D gene, on 5 matching bases. What was sequenced was peripheral blood. CDR3 sequence: CASSLGQGSYNEQFF. Here is the DNA: TGCGCCAGCAGCTTGGGCCAGGGTTCCTACAATGAGCAGTTCTTC.